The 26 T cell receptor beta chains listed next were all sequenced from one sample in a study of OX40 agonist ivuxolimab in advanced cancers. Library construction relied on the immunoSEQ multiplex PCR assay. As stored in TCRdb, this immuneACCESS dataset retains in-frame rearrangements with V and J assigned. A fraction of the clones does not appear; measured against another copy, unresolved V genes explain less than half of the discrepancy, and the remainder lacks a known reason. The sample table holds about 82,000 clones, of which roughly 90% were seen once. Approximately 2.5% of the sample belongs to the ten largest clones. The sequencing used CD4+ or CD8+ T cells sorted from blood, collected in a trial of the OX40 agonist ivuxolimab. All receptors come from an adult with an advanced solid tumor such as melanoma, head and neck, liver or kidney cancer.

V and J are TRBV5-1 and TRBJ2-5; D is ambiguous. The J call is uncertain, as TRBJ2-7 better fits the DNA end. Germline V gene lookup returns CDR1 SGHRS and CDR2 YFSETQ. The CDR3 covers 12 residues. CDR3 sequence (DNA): TGCGCCAGCAGCCATTACAACTACGAGCAGTACTTC. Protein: CASSHYNYEQYF.

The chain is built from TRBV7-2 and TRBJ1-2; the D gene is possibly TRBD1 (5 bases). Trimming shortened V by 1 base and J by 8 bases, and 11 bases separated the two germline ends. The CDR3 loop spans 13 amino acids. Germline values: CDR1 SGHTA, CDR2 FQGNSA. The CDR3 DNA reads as TGTGCCAGCAGCTTAGTCAGGGATGGAGGCTACACCTTC. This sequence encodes CASSLVRDGGYTF.

This CDR3 reads CASSPRIAGGTTDTQYF. The CDR3 coding sequence is TGTGCCAGCAGCCCCCGCATAGCGGGAGGGACCACAGATACGCAGTATTTT. This chain links TRBV11-2 with TRBJ2-3; 11 positions agree with TRBD2. J lost 2 bases, V lost 5 bases, and 9 bases had no gene match. CDR3 length equals 17 residues. Germline V gene sequence: CDR1 SGHAT, CDR2 FQNNGV.

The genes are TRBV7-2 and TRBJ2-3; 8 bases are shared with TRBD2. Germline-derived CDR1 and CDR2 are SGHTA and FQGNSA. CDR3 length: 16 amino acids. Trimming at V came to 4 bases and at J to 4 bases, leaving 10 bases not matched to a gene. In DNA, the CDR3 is TGTGCCAGCAGCTCTATCGGCAGCGGGAGTTCAGATACGCAGTATTTT. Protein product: CASSSIGSGSSDTQYF.

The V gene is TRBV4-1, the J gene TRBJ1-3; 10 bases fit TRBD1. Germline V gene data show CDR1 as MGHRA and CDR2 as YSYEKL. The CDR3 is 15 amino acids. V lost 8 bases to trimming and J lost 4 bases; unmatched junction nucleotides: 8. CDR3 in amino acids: CASGSGQGVGNTIYF. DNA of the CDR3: TGCGCCAGCGGAAGTGGACAGGGGGTGGGAAACACCATATATTTT.

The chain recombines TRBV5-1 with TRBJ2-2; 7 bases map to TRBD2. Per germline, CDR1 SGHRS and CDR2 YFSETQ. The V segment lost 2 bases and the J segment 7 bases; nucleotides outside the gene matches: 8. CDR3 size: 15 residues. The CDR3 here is CASSLPTSVGGELFF. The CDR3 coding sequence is TGCGCCAGCAGCTTACCCACTAGCGTTGGCGGGGAGCTGTTTTTT. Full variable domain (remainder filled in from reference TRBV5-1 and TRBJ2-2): KAGVTQTPRYLIKTRGQQVTLSCSPISGHRSVSWYQQTPGQGLQFLFEYFSETQRNKGNFPGRFSGRQFSNSRSEMNVSTLELGDSALYLCASSLPTSVGGELFFGEGSRLTVL.

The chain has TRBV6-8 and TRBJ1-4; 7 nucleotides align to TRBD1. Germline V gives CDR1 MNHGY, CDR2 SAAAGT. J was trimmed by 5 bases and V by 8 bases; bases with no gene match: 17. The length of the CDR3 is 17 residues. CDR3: CASPTAGEDRANEKLFF. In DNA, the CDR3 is TGTGCCAGCCCGACGGCCGGGGAAGACAGGGCGAATGAAAAACTGTTTTTT.

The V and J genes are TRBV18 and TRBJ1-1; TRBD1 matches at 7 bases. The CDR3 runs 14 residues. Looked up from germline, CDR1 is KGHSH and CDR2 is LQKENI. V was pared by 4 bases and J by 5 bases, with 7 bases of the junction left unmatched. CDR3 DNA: TGTGCCAGCTCACACTTGGAGGGGGCGACTGAAGCTTTCTTT. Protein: CASSHLEGATEAFF.

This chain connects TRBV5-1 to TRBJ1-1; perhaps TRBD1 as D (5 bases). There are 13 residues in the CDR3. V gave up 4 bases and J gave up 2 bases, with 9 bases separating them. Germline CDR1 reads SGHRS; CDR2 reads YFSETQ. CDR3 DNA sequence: TGCGCCAGCAGCGCGGACACTAACACTGAAGCTTTCTTT. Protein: CASSADTNTEAFF.

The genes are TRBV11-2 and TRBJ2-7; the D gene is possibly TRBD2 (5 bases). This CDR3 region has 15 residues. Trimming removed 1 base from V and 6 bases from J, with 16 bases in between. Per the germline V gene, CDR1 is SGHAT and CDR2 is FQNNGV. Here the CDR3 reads CASSLGELGAFEQYF. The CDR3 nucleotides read TGTGCCAGCAGCTTAGGAGAACTAGGAGCATTCGAGCAGTACTTC.

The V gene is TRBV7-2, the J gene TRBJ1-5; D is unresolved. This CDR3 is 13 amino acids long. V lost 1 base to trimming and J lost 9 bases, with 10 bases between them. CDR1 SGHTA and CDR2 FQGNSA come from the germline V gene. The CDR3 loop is CASSLDGLWPQHF. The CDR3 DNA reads TGTGCCAGCAGCTTAGACGGTCTTTGGCCCCAGCATTTT.

CDR3 region: CASSPRTSGVTYEQYF. CDR3 in DNA: TGCGCCAGCAGCCCAAGGACTAGCGGGGTGACCTACGAGCAGTACTTC. This chain links TRBV5-1 with TRBJ2-7, with 12 bases fitting TRBD2. Germline values: CDR1 SGHRS, CDR2 YFSETQ. CDR3 length equals 16 residues. The V and J ends lost 4 bases and 2 bases, in that order; junction bases with no gene match: 7.

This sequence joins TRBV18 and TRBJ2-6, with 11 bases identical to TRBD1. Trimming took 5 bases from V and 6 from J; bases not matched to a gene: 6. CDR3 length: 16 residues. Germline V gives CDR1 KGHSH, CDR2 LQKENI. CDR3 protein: CASSVGQGAVANVLTF. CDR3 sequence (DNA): TGTGCCAGCTCAGTCGGACAGGGGGCGGTGGCCAACGTCCTGACTTTC.

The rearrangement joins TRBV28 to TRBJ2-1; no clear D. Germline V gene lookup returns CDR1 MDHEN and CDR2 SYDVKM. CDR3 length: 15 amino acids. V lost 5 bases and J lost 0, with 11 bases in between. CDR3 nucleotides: TGTGCCAGCAGTCTCCTTAGTAGCTCCTACAATGAGCAGTTCTTC. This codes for CASSLLSSSYNEQFF.

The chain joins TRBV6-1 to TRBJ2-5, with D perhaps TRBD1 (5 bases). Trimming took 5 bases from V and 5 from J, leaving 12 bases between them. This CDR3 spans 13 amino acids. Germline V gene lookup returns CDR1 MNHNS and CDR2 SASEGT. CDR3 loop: CASSRQGRETQYF. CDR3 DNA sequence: TGTGCCAGCAGTCGGCAGGGCAGGGAGACCCAGTACTTC.

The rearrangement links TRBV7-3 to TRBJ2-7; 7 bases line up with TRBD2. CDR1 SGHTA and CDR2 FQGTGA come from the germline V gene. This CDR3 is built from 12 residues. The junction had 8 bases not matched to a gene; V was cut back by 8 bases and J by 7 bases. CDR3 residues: CASAHGGGEQYF. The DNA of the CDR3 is TGTGCCAGCGCCCATGGCGGGGGTGAGCAGTACTTC.

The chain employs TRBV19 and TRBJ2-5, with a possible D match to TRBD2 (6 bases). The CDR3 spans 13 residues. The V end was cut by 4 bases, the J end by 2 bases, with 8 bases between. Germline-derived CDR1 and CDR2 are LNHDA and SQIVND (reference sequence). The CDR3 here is CASSNGRQETQYF. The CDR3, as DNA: TGTGCCAGTAGTAACGGGAGACAAGAGACCCAGTACTTC. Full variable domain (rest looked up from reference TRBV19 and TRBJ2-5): DGGITQSPKYLFRKEGQNVTLSCEQNLNHDAMYWYRQDPGQGLRLIYYSQIVNDFQKGDIAEGYSVSREKKESFPLTVTSAQKNPTAFYLCASSNGRQETQYFGPGTRLLVL.

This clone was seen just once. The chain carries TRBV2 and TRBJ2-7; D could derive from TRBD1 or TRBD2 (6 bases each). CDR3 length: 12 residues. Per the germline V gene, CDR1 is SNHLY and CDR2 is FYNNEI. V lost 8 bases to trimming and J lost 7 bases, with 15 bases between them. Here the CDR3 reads CASQIGGREQYF. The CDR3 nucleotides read TGTGCCAGCCAGATAGGGGGGAGAGAGCAGTACTTC.

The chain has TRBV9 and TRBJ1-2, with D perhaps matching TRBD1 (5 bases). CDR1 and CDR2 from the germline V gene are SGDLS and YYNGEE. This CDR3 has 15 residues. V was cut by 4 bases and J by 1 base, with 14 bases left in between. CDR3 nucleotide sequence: TGTGCCAGCAGCCCAAGAGGGACCTTTAACTATGGCTACACCTTC. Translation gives CASSPRGTFNYGYTF.

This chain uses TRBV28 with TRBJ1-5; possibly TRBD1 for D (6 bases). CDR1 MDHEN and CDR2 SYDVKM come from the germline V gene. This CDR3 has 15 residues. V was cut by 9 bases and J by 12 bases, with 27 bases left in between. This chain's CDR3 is CASREGGQGRVIQHF. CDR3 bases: TGTGCCAGTAGGGAGGGGGGACAAGGAAGGGTGATCCAGCATTTT. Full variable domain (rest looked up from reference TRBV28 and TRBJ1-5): DVKVTQSSRYLVKRTGEKVFLECVQDMDHENMFWYRQDPGLGLRLIYFSYDVKMKEKGDIPEGYSVSREKKERFSLILESASTNQTSMYLCASREGGQGRVIQHFGDGTRLSIL.

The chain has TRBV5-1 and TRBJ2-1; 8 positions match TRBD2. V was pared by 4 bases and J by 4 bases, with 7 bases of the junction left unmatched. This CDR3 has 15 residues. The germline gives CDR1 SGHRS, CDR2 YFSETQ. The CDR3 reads CASSPGLGNYNEQFF. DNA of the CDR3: TGCGCCAGCAGCCCGGGACTAGGAAATTACAATGAGCAGTTCTTC.

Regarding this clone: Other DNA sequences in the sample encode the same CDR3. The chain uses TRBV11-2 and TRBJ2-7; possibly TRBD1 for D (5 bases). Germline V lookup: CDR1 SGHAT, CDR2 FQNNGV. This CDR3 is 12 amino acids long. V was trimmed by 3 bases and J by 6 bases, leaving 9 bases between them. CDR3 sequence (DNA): TGTGCCAGCAGCTTCTCAGGGTCCGAGCAGTACTTC. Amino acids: CASSFSGSEQYF. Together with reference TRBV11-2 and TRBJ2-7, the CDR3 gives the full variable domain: EAGVAQSPRYKIIEKRQSVAFWCNPISGHATLYWYQQILGQGPKLLIQFQNNGVVDDSQLPKDRFSAERLKGVDSTLKIQPAKLEDSAVYLCASSFSGSEQYFGPGTRLTVT.

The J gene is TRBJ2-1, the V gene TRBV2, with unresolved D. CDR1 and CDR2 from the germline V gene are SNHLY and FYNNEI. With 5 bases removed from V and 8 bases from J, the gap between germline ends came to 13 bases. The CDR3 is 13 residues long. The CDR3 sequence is CASSLLVWDEQFF. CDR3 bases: TGTGCCAGCAGTCTCTTAGTTTGGGATGAGCAGTTCTTC.

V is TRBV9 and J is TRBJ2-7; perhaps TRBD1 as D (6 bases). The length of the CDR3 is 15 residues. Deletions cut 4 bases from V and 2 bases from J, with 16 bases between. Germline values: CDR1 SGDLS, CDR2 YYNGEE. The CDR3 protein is CASSPTVDRPYEQYF. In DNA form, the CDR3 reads TGTGCCAGCAGCCCGACCGTTGACAGGCCCTACGAGCAGTACTTC.

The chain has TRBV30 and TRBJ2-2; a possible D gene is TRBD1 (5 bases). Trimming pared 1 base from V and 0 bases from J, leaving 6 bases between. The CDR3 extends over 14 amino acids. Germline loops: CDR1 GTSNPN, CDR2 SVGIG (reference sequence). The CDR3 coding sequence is TGTGCCTGGAGTGGGGGCCCGAACACCGGGGAGCTGTTTTTT. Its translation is CAWSGGPNTGELFF. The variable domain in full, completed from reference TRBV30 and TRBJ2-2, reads SQTIHQWPATLVQPVGSPLSLECTVEGTSNPNLYWYRQAAGRGLQLLFYSVGIGQISSEVPQNLSASRPQDRQFILSSKKLLLSDSGFYLCAWSGGPNTGELFFGEGSRLTVL.

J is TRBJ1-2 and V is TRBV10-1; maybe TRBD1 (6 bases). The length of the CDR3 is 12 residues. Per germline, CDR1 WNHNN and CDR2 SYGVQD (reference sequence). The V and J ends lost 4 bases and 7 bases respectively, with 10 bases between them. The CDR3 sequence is CASSVSGAGYTF. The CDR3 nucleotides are TGCGCCAGCAGTGTGTCAGGGGCTGGCTACACCTTC.